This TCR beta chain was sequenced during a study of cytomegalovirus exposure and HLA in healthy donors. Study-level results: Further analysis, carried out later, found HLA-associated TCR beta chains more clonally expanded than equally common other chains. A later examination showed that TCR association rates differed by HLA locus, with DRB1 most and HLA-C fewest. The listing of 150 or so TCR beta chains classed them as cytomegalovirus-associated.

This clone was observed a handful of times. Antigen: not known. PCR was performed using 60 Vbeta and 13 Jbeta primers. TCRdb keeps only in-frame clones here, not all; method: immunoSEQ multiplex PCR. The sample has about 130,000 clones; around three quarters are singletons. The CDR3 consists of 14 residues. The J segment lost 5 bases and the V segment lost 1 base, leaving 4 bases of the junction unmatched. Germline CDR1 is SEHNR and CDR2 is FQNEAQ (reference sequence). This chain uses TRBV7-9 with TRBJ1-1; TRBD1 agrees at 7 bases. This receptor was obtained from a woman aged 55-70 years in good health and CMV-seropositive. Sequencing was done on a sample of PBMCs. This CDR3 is CASSLGAGGTEAFF. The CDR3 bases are TGTGCCAGCAGCTTAGGAGCAGGGGGAACTGAAGCTTTCTTT.